This entry lists 2 T cell receptor beta chains sequenced from one sample in a study of beta chain features in type 1 diabetes. cDNA synthesis used the whole RNA isolate, giving expressed TCRB sequences. The repertoire was sequenced with immunoSEQ multiplex PCR; TCRdb's copy has only in-frame clones and lacks some. Altogether about 620,000 clones are present, 15% to 19% being singletons, with the ten largest covering 0.07% to 0.095%. Sequencing used naive CD4+ T cells from blood. These receptors came from a man aged 18-30 years in good health.

Only one count was recorded for this clone. This chain connects TRBV7-9 to TRBJ1-3; D gene uncertain. V lost 6 bases and J 4 bases, leaving 22 bases between the germline ends. The CDR3 consists of 17 residues. From germline, CDR1 is SEHNR and CDR2 FQNEAQ (reference sequence). The CDR3 DNA reads TGTGCCAGCAGTCGGCCGGGCGGATACCTGGAAGGAAACACCATATATTTT. Protein: CASSRPGGYLEGNTIYF.

This clone was seen more than once but under ten times. J is TRBJ2-7 and V is TRBV30; D remains ambiguous. V was trimmed by 4 bases and J by 0 bases, leaving 13 bases between them. The CDR3 runs 14 residues. Germline lookup yields CDR1 GTSNPN and CDR2 SVGIG (reference sequence). CDR3 nucleotide sequence: TGTGCCTGGATTCTTTCAACCTCCTCCTACGAGCAGTACTTC. The encoded protein is CAWILSTSSYEQYF.